This T cell receptor beta chain was obtained from a study of CD8 T cells in ankylosing spondylitis. Findings of the study overall: According to the report, clones linked to the disease were significantly enriched in matched synovial fluid samples taken from ankylosing spondylitis patients. Disease-linked clones bore a CD8+ phenotype and were relatively rare in peripheral blood. Ankylosing spondylitis blood appeared to carry a characteristic TCR beta motif of eight or nine highly homologous variants. Prior literature has documented some motif variants in synovial fluid and blood from reactive arthritis.

TCRdb independently ran MiXCR on the 5' RACE reads; one entry per CDR3 protein. The sample carries 100,000 to 150,000 distinct CDR3 sequences, more than 15% recorded once. On this clonotype: Its antigen is unidentified.

This sequence originates from a male donor with ankylosing spondylitis. The specimen was blood, either unsorted or a sorted T cell fraction (not recorded which).

CDR3 protein: CASSQDGNSLGDNSPLHF. CDR3 bases: TGCGCCAGCAGCCAAGATGGAAATTCCCTGGGGGATAATTCACCCCTCCACTTT. The J gene is TRBJ1-6, the V gene TRBV4-1; tentatively, D is TRBD1 (5 bases). V lost 0 bases to trimming and J lost 5 bases, with 17 bases between them. Germline V gives CDR1 MGHRA, CDR2 YSYEKL. The CDR3 consists of 18 residues.